This T cell receptor beta chain was recovered during a study of T cells in Graves' hyperthyroidism and ophthalmopathy. General study points: In blood, most of the thyroid clonotypes expanded above 0.001 were also present.

At least ten counts were recorded for this clonotype. The target antigen is unknown. The germline CDR1 and CDR2 sequences are SGHAT and FQNNGV. The CDR3 runs 13 residues. The germline V and J ends were trimmed by 2 bases and 2 bases, with 6 bases remaining between them. Used for diagnoses were clinical symptoms, serum thyroxine and TRAb, thyroid ultrasound and orbital computed tomography. Amplification of TCR beta CDR3 regions used RNA as the template. The HTBI set primed first-round TCR CDR3 RT-PCR. MiXCR, applied by TCRdb to the multiplex PCR reads, yields one record per CDR3 protein. The sample has about 380,000 distinct CDR3 sequences; roughly 13% are singletons.

The sequence was obtained from a man younger than 40 with Graves' hyperthyroidism that later progressed to Graves' ophthalmopathy. The sequenced sample consisted of blood. The V gene is TRBV11-2, the J gene TRBJ1-2; D not resolved. This CDR3 reads CASSLNGNYGYTF. As DNA, the CDR3 is TGTGCCAGCAGCTTAAACGGGAACTATGGCTACACCTTC.